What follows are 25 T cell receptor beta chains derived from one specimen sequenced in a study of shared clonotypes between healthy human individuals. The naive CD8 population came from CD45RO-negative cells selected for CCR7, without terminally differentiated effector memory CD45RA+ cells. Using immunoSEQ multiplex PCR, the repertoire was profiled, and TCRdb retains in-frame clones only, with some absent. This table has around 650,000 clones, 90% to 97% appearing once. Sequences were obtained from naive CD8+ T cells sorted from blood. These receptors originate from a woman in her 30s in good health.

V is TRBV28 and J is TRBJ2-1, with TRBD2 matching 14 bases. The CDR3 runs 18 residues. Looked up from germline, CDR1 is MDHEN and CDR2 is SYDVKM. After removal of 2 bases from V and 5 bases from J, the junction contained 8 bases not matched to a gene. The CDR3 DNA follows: TGTGCCAGCAGTTTACCCCCGGGACTAGCGGGAGCTAACAATGAGCAGTTCTTC. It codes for CASSLPPGLAGANNEQFF.

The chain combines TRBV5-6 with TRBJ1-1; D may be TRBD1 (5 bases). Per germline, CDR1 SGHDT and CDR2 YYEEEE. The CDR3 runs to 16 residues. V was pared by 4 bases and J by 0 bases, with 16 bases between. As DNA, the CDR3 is TGTGCCAGCAGCCCCTGGGGCGGGGAAATGAACACTGAAGCTTTCTTT. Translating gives CASSPWGGEMNTEAFF.

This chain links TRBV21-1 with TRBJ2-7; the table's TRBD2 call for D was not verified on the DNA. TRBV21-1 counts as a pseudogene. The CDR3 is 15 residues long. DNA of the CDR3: TGTGCCAGCAGAGTTAGCGGGAGGGCCTCCTACGAGCAGTACTTC. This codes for CASRVSGRASYEQYF.

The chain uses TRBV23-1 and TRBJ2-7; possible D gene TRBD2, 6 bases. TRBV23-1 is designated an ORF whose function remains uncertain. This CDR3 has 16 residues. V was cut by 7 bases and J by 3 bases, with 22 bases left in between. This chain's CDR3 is CASTSTPTGEDYEQYF. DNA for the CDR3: TGCGCCAGCACCTCGACTCCGACGGGAGAGGACTACGAGCAGTACTTC.

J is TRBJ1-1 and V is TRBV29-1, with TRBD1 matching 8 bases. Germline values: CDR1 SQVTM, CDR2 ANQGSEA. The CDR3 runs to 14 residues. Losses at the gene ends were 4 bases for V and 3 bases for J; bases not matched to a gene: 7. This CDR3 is CSVGPGGRDTEAFF. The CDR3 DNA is TGCAGCGTTGGGCCAGGGGGCCGCGACACTGAAGCTTTCTTT.

The CDR3 DNA follows: TGTGCCAGCAGGGAACGGGGGCTCGGCACTGAAGCTTTCTTT. Amino acid sequence: CASRERGLGTEAFF. V usage is TRBV2 and J usage is TRBJ1-1; maybe TRBD1 (6 bases). Germline V lookup: CDR1 SNHLY, CDR2 FYNNEI. This CDR3 is built from 14 residues. Trimming cost V 6 bases and J 4 bases, with 15 bases left between them.

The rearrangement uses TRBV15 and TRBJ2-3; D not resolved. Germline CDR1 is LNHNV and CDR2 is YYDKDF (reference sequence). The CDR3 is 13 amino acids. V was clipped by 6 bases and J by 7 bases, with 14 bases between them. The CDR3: CATSSTWDYTQYF. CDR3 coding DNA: TGTGCCACCAGTTCTACTTGGGATTATACGCAGTATTTT.

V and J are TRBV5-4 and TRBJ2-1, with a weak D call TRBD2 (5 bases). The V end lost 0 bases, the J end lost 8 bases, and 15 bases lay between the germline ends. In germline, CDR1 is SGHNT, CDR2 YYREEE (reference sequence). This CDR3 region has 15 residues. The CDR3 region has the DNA TGTGCCAGCAGCTTGGCCGGGATCAGCCTTGATGAGCAGTTCTTC. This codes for CASSLAGISLDEQFF.

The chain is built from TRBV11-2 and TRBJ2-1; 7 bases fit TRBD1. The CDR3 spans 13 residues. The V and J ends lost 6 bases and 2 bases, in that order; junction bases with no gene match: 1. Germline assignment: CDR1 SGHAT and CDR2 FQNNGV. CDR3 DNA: TGTGCCAGCAGAGGGACAGCCTACAATGAGCAGTTCTTC. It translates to CASRGTAYNEQFF.

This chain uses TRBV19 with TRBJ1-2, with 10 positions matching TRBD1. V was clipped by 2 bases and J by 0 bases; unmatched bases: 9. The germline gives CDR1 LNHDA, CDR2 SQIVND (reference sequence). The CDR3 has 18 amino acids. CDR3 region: CASSILRRQGASNYGYTF. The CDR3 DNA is TGTGCCAGTAGTATATTGAGGAGACAGGGGGCTTCTAACTATGGCTACACCTTC.

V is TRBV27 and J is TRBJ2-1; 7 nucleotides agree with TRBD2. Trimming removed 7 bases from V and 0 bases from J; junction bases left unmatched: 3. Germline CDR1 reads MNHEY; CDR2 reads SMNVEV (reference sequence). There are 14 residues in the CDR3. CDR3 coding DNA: TGTGCCAGCAAGCGGGGACTCTCCTACAATGAGCAGTTCTTC. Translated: CASKRGLSYNEQFF.

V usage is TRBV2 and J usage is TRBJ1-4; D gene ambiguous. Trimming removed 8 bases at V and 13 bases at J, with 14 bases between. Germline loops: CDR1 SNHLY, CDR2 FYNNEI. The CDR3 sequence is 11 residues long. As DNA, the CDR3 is TGTGCCAGCTTTATGGGTTCCGGACTGTTTTTT. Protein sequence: CASFMGSGLFF.

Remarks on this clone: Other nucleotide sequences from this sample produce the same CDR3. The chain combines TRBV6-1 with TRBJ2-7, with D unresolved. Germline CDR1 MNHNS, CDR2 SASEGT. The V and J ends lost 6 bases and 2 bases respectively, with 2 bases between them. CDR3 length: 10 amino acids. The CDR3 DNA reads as TGTGCCAGCAGCGCCTACGAGCAGTACTTC. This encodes CASSAYEQYF.

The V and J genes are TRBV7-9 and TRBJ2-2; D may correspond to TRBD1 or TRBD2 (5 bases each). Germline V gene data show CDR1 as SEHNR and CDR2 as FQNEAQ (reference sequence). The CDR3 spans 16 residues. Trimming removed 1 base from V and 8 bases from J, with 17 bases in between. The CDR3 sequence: CASSLESRDLGGELFF. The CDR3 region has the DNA TGTGCCAGCAGCTTAGAGTCCCGGGACCTTGGAGGGGAGCTGTTTTTT.

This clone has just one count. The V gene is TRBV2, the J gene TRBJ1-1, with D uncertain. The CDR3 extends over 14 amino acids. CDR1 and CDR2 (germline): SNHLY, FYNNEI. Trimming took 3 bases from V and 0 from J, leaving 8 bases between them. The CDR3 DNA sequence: TGTGCCAGCAGTGAGTATGATTTGAACACTGAAGCTTTCTTT. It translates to CASSEYDLNTEAFF.

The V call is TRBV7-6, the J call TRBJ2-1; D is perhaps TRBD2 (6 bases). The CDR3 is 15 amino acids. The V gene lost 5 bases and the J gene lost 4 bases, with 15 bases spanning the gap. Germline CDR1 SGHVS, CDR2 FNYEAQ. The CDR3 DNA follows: TGTGCCAGCAGCCTAGTAGGCGGGAAGTACAATGAGCAGTTCTTC. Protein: CASSLVGGKYNEQFF.

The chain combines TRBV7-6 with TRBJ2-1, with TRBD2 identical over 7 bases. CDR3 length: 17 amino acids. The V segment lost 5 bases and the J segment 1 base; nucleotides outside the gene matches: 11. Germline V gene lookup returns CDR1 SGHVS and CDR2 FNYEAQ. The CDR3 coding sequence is TGTGCCAGCAGCGGGAGGCGGGAGATCGTTTCCTACAATGAGCAGTTCTTC. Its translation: CASSGRREIVSYNEQFF.

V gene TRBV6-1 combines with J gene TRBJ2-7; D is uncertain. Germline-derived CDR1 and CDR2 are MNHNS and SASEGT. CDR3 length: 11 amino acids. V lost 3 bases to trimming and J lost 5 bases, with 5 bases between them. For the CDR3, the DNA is TGTGCCAGCAGTGAGCTGGACGAGCAGTACTTC. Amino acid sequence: CASSELDEQYF.

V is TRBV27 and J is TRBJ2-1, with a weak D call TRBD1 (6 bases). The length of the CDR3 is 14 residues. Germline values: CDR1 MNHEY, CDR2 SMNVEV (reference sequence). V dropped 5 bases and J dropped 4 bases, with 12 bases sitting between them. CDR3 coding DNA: TGTGCCAGCAGTGTTCAAGGGGGTTACAATGAGCAGTTCTTC. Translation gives CASSVQGGYNEQFF.

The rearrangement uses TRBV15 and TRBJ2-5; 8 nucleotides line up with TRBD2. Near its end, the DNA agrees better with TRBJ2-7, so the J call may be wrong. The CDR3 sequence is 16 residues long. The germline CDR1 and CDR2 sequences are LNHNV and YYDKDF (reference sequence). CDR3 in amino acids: CATSRTKREYSYEQYF. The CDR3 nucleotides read TGTGCCACCAGCAGAACAAAGCGGGAGTATAGCTACGAGCAGTACTTC.

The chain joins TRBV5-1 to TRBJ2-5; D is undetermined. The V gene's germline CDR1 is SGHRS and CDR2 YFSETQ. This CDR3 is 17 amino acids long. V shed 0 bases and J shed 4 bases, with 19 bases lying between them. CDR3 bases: TGCGCCAGCAGCTTGGCTCGGGTTGGGGTGACCGGAGAGACCCAGTACTTC. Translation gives CASSLARVGVTGETQYF. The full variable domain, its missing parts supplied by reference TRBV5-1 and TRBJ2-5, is KAGVTQTPRYLIKTRGQQVTLSCSPISGHRSVSWYQQTPGQGLQFLFEYFSETQRNKGNFPGRFSGRQFSNSRSEMNVSTLELGDSALYLCASSLARVGVTGETQYFGPGTRLLVL.

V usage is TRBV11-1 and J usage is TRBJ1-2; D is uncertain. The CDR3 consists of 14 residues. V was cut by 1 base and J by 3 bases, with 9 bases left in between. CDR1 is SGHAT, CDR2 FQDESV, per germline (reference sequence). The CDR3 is CASSLEAGHYGYTF. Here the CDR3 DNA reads TGTGCCAGCAGCTTAGAGGCAGGACACTATGGCTACACCTTC. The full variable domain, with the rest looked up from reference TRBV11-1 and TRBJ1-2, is EAEVAQSPRYKITEKSQAVAFWCDPISGHATLYWYRQILGQGPELLVQFQDESVVDDSQLPKDRFSAERLKGVDSTLKIQPAELGDSAMYLCASSLEAGHYGYTFGSGTRLTVV.

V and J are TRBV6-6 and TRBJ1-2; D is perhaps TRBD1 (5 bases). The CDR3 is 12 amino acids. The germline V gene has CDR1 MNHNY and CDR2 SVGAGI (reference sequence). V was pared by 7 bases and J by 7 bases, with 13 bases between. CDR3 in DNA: TGTGCCAGCACCGCAGGGTTGTCTGGCTACACCTTC. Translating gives CASTAGLSGYTF.

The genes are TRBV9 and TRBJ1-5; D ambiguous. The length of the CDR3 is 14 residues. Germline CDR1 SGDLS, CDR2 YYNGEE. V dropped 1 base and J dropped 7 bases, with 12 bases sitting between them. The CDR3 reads CASSVFGSGQPQHF. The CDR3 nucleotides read TGTGCCAGCAGCGTATTTGGGTCGGGACAGCCCCAGCATTTT. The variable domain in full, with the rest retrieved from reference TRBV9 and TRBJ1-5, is DSGVTQTPKHLITATGQRVTLRCSPRSGDLSVYWYQQSLDQGLQFLIQYYNGEERAKGNILERFSAQQFPDLHSELNLSSLELGDSALYFCASSVFGSGQPQHFGDGTRLSIL.

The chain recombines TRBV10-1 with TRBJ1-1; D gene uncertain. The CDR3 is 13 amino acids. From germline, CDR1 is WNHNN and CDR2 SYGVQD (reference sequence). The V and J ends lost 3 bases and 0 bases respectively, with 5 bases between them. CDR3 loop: CASSDFMNTEAFF. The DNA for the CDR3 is TGCGCCAGCAGTGATTTCATGAACACTGAAGCTTTCTTT.